This T cell receptor (beta chain) was identified in a study of control samples from healthy donors and cancer patients. Sequencing was performed with immunoSEQ multiplex PCR; in TCRdb, only in-frame clones are kept and a portion is missing. The data contain 130,000 or so clones, about 89% of them singletons. The receptor was isolated from a man between 60 and 75 years old in good health. Input material: blood.

The CDR3 DNA reads as TGTGCCAGCAGTTTATCGGGGGTGTCTGGCTACACCTTC. Translating it yields CASSLSGVSGYTF. The J gene is TRBJ1-2, the V gene TRBV27, with a weak D call TRBD1 (5 bases). Trimming took off 0 bases at V and 7 bases at J, with 9 bases between the two ends. The CDR3 contains 13 residues. Germline assignment: CDR1 MNHEY and CDR2 SMNVEV (reference sequence).